This T cell receptor beta chain is drawn from a study of blood T cell repertoires in COVID-19. For the study at large: PBMCs, B-cell-depleted T cells, or T cells were the source of the cDNA or gDNA that made up the material.

Symptom resolution, clearance, or two negative PCRs marked donors in Cohort 3 as recovered. The CDR3 covers 14 residues. Losses at the gene ends were 3 bases for V and 4 bases for J; bases not matched to a gene: 5. The germline CDR1 and CDR2 sequences are MNHEY and SMNVEV (reference sequence). The assay was immunoSEQ multiplex PCR, and TCRdb's table has in-frame clones only and misses some. The data contain about 310,000 clones, around 90% of them singletons. The sample consisted of PBMCs or T cells enriched from blood (not recorded which). The clonotype originates from a man aged 60-69 years who had recovered from COVID-19. J is TRBJ2-5 and V is TRBV27, with 7 bases fitting TRBD1. Here the CDR3 DNA reads TGTGCCAGCAGTTTTACAGGGGCCGGAGAGACCCAGTACTTC. Its translation is CASSFTGAGETQYF.